This TCR beta chain was recovered during a study of cytomegalovirus exposure and HLA in healthy donors. The CDR3 extends over 17 amino acids. The junction had 7 bases not matched to a gene; V was cut back by 1 base and J by 4 bases. Germline-derived CDR1 and CDR2 are SGHTA and FQGTGA. The study's findings and limits: The study found most TCR sequences rare, yet found some public TCRs in many donors.

A multiplex PCR was run with 60 Vbeta primers and 13 Jbeta primers. In the original processing: As a later analysis found, there were around 86 million unique TCR beta chains, of which 8.5 million to 13 million were shared. Libraries were prepared by immunoSEQ multiplex PCR; TCRdb keeps only in-frame clonotypes and omits some of them. V and J calls and clone size follow that table, whereas D and trimming were derived from the DNA. The sample contains approximately 68,000 clones, around 72% of which appear only once. A few counts support this clone. The antigen remains unidentified. Sequencing was performed on PBMCs. This receptor was taken from a woman in her twenties or thirties in good health and CMV-seropositive. The chain recombines TRBV7-3 with TRBJ2-2; the match to TRBD2 covers 9 bases. In DNA, the CDR3 is TGTGCCAGCAGCTTAATAGCGGGAGAGAGGGGCACCGGGGAGCTGTTTTTT. Translation: CASSLIAGERGTGELFF.